The clone carrying this T cell receptor beta chain was seen only a few times. The entry originates in a study of T-cell memory formation after mild COVID-19. A single record per CDR3 protein comes from TCRdb applying MiXCR to the 5' RACE reads. The table records roughly 52,000 distinct CDR3 sequences, around 7.2% of them present only once. CDR3 length: 15 residues. Germline V gene lookup returns CDR1 SGHVS and CDR2 FQNEAQ. V was pared by 5 bases and J by 8 bases, with 18 bases between. Source material: PBMCs or a T cell subset sorted from them (not recorded which). This TCR came from a man between 18 and 29 years old who had mild COVID-19 (a few samples of this study predate the infection). Cell type and time point are not known. The chain carries TRBV7-8 and TRBJ2-2, with unresolved D. The CDR3 bases are TGTGCCAGCAGCCACTCACGCGTCTTTGGGGGGGAGCTGTTTTTT. It translates to CASSHSRVFGGELFF.